These 29 T cell receptor beta chains came from one sample sequenced in a study of T cells after yellow fever vaccination. TCRdb reprocessed the 5' RACE reads via MiXCR and lists one record per CDR3 protein. The repertoire holds a few hundred thousand distinct CDR3 sequences, with under 15% as singletons. The sequencing here drew on CD4+ T cells sorted from PBMCs, taken 15 days after the yellow fever booster vaccination. These receptors all come from a young man who received the YFV17D yellow fever vaccine.

This clonotype occurred a few times. V is TRBV10-3 and J is TRBJ1-1, with unresolved D. The CDR3 is 13 amino acids. V was trimmed by 2 bases and J by 1 base, leaving 5 bases between them. CDR1 and CDR2 (germline): ENHRY, SYGVKD. CDR3 protein: CAISEVGNTEAFF. The CDR3 coding sequence is TGTGCCATCAGTGAGGTGGGGAACACTGAAGCTTTCTTT.

This clonotype was seen more than once but under ten times. The chain employs TRBV20-1 and TRBJ2-7; 7 nucleotides line up with TRBD1. Germline trimming cut 6 bases from V and 5 bases from J; bases unmatched to any gene: 13. The CDR3 totals 14 residues. Germline loops: CDR1 DFQATT, CDR2 SNEGSKA (reference sequence). The CDR3 DNA follows: TGCAGTGCCCTTGCTGCAGGGGGTCTCCACGAGCAGTACGTC. The encoded protein is CSALAAGGLHEQYV.

V gene TRBV12-3 or TRBV12-4 combines with J gene TRBJ1-6; 9 bases line up with TRBD1. CDR3 length: 15 residues. J gave up 9 bases and V 6 bases, and 9 bases lay outside the gene matches. The CDR3 region is CASSRGQGVGSPLHF. For the CDR3, the DNA is TGTGCCAGCAGCCGGGGACAGGGAGTGGGTTCACCCCTCCACTTT.

The genes are TRBV7-9 and TRBJ1-2; D not resolved. CDR3 size: 15 residues. V lost 5 bases and J lost 4, with 17 bases in between. Germline V gene lookup returns CDR1 SEHNR and CDR2 FQNEAQ (reference sequence). The CDR3 sequence: CASSPPGMGAYGYTF. CDR3 in DNA: TGTGCCAGCAGCCCACCGGGAATGGGAGCCTATGGCTACACCTTC.

This clonotype came up a few times. CDR3 in amino acids: CASSLSLRQPQHF. The CDR3 DNA sequence: TGTGCCAGCAGCTTATCCCTTCGCCAGCCCCAGCATTTT. V and J are TRBV7-2 and TRBJ1-5; the D is unclear. Trimming left V 2 bases short and J 7 bases short, with 9 bases between. Germline CDR1 and CDR2: SGHTA and FQGNSA. The CDR3 extends over 13 amino acids.

In this sample, this clonotype turned up many times. The genes are TRBV5-1 and TRBJ2-1, with D perhaps matching TRBD2 (5 bases). CDR1 and CDR2 (germline): SGHRS, YFSETQ. With 3 bases removed from V and 10 bases from J, the gap between germline ends came to 14 bases. The CDR3 has 13 residues. CDR3 sequence (DNA): TGCGCCAGCAGCTCCGGCCCTTCGGGAGAGCAGTTCTTC. Protein: CASSSGPSGEQFF. Filled out from reference TRBV5-1 and TRBJ2-1, the complete variable domain reads KAGVTQTPRYLIKTRGQQVTLSCSPISGHRSVSWYQQTPGQGLQFLFEYFSETQRNKGNFPGRFSGRQFSNSRSEMNVSTLELGDSALYLCASSSGPSGEQFFGPGTRLTVL.

This chain connects TRBV6-1 to TRBJ1-1, with unresolved D. The V and J ends lost 2 bases and 8 bases respectively, with 6 bases between them. CDR1 and CDR2 (germline): MNHNS, SASEGT. The CDR3 runs 11 residues. The CDR3 DNA follows: TGTGCCAGCAGTGAAAACGGGGAAGCTTTCTTT. Translation: CASSENGEAFF.

This chain connects TRBV4-3 to TRBJ2-3, with 13 bases matching TRBD2. V dropped 0 bases and J dropped 6; count of bases not matched to a gene: 15. CDR1 is LGHNA, CDR2 YSLEER, per germline. This CDR3 is built from 20 residues. In nucleotides, the CDR3 is TGCGCCAGCAGCCAAGAACGATACGGACTAGCGGGGGTACGAGGGGATACGCAGTATTTT. Its translation is CASSQERYGLAGVRGDTQYF.

By share, this clonotype counts as medium-sized (0.01 to 0.1%). The CDR3 region has the DNA TGTGCCAGCAGTGACAGGGACACCGGGGAGCTGTTTTTT. Amino acids: CASSDRDTGELFF. The chain has TRBV6-4 and TRBJ2-2, with D unresolved. The CDR3 covers 13 residues. V lost 2 bases and J 3 bases, leaving 4 bases between the germline ends. Germline V CDR1 and CDR2: MRHNA, SNTAGT.

This clonotype has at least ten counts. V usage is TRBV7-9 and J usage is TRBJ2-2; 7 bases align to TRBD1. Germline CDR1 is SEHNR and CDR2 is FQNEAQ (reference sequence). The CDR3 is 13 residues long. The ends lost 6 bases at V and 4 bases at J; junction bases unmatched: 2. The CDR3 sequence is CASRGQSTGELFF. The CDR3 DNA reads TGTGCCAGCAGGGGACAGAGCACCGGGGAGCTGTTTTTT.

This chain connects TRBV4-3 to TRBJ1-5, with TRBD1 matching 11 bases. Germline V gene data show CDR1 as LGHNA and CDR2 as YSLEER. CDR3 size: 14 residues. The junction had 2 bases not matched to a gene; V was cut back by 3 bases and J by 7 bases. The CDR3 bases are TGCGCCAGCAGCCAGGGACAGGGGGAACAGCCCCAGCATTTT. Residues: CASSQGQGEQPQHF.

CDR3 sequence reads: CASSPNGQGAGELFF. DNA of the CDR3: TGCGCCAGCAGTCCAAACGGACAGGGGGCCGGGGAGCTGTTTTTT. The gene calls are TRBV5-1 and TRBJ2-2; 10 nucleotides line up with TRBD1. Looked up from germline, CDR1 is SGHRS and CDR2 is YFSETQ. Germline trimming cut 5 bases from V and 6 bases from J; bases unmatched to any gene: 7. CDR3 length: 15 amino acids.

This clonotype was seen at least ten times. The rearrangement joins TRBV5-1 to TRBJ2-7, with no clear D. CDR1 SGHRS and CDR2 YFSETQ come from the germline V gene. V lost 4 bases and J 2 bases, leaving 7 bases between the germline ends. The CDR3 consists of 12 residues. In DNA, the CDR3 is TGCGCCAGCAGCATTTCAGCCTACGAGCAGTACTTC. Protein product: CASSISAYEQYF.

The rearrangement uses TRBV18 and TRBJ1-6, with D uncertain. Trimming left V 2 bases short and J 11 bases short, with 13 bases between. Germline assignment: CDR1 KGHSH and CDR2 LQKENI. This CDR3 has 14 residues. CDR3 sequence (DNA): TGTGCCAGCTCACCAGGGGAAGCCCAGCCACCCCTCCACTTT. Translation: CASSPGEAQPPLHF. Full variable domain (missing parts from reference TRBV18 and TRBJ1-6): NAGVMQNPRHLVRRRGQEARLRCSPMKGHSHVYWYRQLPEEGLKFMVYLQKENIIDESGMPKERFSAEFPKEGPSILRIQQVVRGDSAAYFCASSPGEAQPPLHFGNGTRLTVT.

The chain is built from TRBV7-2 and TRBJ1-2; TRBD1 might be the D (5 bases). Looked up from germline, CDR1 is SGHTA and CDR2 is FQGNSA. Trimming pared 4 bases from V and 3 bases from J, leaving 9 bases between. CDR3 length equals 13 residues. The CDR3 DNA reads TGTGCCAGCAGCTCCGACAGATACTATGGCTACACCTTC. Translation gives CASSSDRYYGYTF.

This clonotype turned up a few times. The V and J genes are TRBV24-1 and TRBJ2-1; possible D gene TRBD2, 5 bases. CDR1 and CDR2 from the germline V gene are KGHDR and SFDVKD. This CDR3 comprises 13 residues. V lost 4 bases to trimming and J lost 9 bases, with 12 bases between them. This CDR3 reads CATSEGSSGEQFF. The CDR3 DNA reads TGTGCCACCAGTGAAGGGAGTAGTGGTGAGCAGTTCTTC.

This chain uses TRBV7-2 with TRBJ2-2; D gene uncertain. Trimming took off 3 bases at V and 0 bases at J, with 17 bases between the two ends. The CDR3 is 18 amino acids. Germline CDR1 SGHTA, CDR2 FQGNSA. CDR3 loop: CASSLFHRAGTNTGELFF. The DNA for the CDR3 is TGTGCCAGCAGCTTGTTCCACCGGGCCGGAACGAACACCGGGGAGCTGTTTTTT.

The rearrangement uses TRBV5-1 and TRBJ2-5, with a tentative D call TRBD2 (5 bases). Between the trimmed V and J ends, which lost 2 bases and 5 bases, there was a span of 10 bases. The CDR3 consists of 13 residues. Germline values: CDR1 SGHRS, CDR2 YFSETQ. The chain's CDR3 is CASSFDGGETQYF. The CDR3 coding sequence is TGCGCCAGCAGCTTTGACGGAGGTGAGACCCAGTACTTC.

This clonotype was seen a handful of times. V gene TRBV6-5 combines with J gene TRBJ1-3; 8 bases map to TRBD1. V lost 6 bases, J lost 0 bases, and 4 bases stayed unmatched. CDR3 length equals 15 residues. CDR1 and CDR2 (germline): MNHEY, SVGAGI. This chain's CDR3 is CASSGQGGSGNTIYF. CDR3 nucleotide sequence: TGTGCCAGCAGCGGACAGGGAGGCTCTGGAAACACCATATATTTT.

This clonotype came up a few times. The chain couples TRBV3-1 to TRBJ1-2; 8 nucleotides line up with TRBD1. Trimming cost V 1 base and J 8 bases; bases outside gene matches: 6. Germline V gene lookup returns CDR1 LGHDT and CDR2 YNNKEL (reference sequence). The CDR3 covers 14 residues. CDR3 DNA: TGTGCCAGCAGCCAAGCGGGACAGGAGGACGGCTACACCTTC. Its translation is CASSQAGQEDGYTF.

This clonotype was seen repeatedly, ten times or more. The gene calls are TRBV20-1 and TRBJ1-4; D uncertain. The V and J ends lost 2 bases and 8 bases respectively, with 12 bases between them. The V gene's germline CDR1 is DFQATT and CDR2 SNEGSKA (reference sequence). The CDR3 extends over 13 amino acids. CDR3 sequence reads: CSARRERREKLFF. The CDR3 DNA follows: TGCAGTGCTAGAAGGGAGAGACGGGAAAAACTGTTTTTT.

The V call is TRBV27, the J call TRBJ2-7; 8 nucleotides agree with TRBD1. Germline CDR1 is MNHEY and CDR2 is SMNVEV (reference sequence). After removal of 6 bases from V and 0 bases from J, the junction contained 7 bases not matched to a gene. This CDR3 has 15 residues. The CDR3 protein is CASRSGTGFSYEQYF. DNA of the CDR3: TGTGCCAGCAGATCCGGGACAGGTTTCTCCTACGAGCAGTACTTC.

The sample holds many counts of this clonotype. The rearrangement joins TRBV20-1 to TRBJ2-5; D assignment may be TRBD1 or TRBD2 (5 bases each). V was cut by 3 bases and J by 7 bases, with 12 bases left in between. There are 12 residues in the CDR3. The germline V gene has CDR1 DFQATT and CDR2 SNEGSKA (reference sequence). The DNA for the CDR3 is TGCAGTGCTAGGTTGGCTGGGGGGACCCAGTACTTC. Translated: CSARLAGGTQYF.

In its sample, this clonotype was seen a few times. The chain recombines TRBV20-1 with TRBJ2-3; the D call may be TRBD1 or TRBD2 (5 bases each). The CDR3 runs to 15 residues. The germline V gene has CDR1 DFQATT and CDR2 SNEGSKA (reference sequence). Trimming stripped 8 bases from V and 4 bases from J, with 22 bases between. The CDR3 nucleotides are TGCAGTCCCTCCAGCAGGGCTAGCCTCGCAGATACGCAGTATTTT. Amino acid sequence: CSPSSRASLADTQYF.

This clonotype has a count of ten or more. This chain joins TRBV20-1 and TRBJ1-5; D is possibly TRBD1 (5 bases). The CDR3 consists of 14 residues. V was trimmed by 6 bases and J by 9 bases, leaving 21 bases between them. Per the germline V gene, CDR1 is DFQATT and CDR2 is SNEGSKA (reference sequence). CDR3 DNA: TGCAGTGCGCCTCCCCGGGAAGGGGAGATGCCCCAGCATTTT. This encodes CSAPPREGEMPQHF.

This clonotype was found a few times. This chain links TRBV29-1 with TRBJ2-5, with a tentative D call TRBD1 (5 bases). CDR1 is SQVTM, CDR2 ANQGSEA, per germline. This CDR3 is 13 amino acids long. V lost 3 bases and J lost 2, with 10 bases in between. This chain's CDR3 is CSVEQQAQETQYF. The CDR3 region has the DNA TGCAGCGTTGAGCAACAGGCTCAAGAGACCCAGTACTTC.

This clonotype came up a few times. This rearrangement joins TRBV21-1 to TRBJ2-7. TRBV21-1 is an annotated pseudogene. This CDR3 is built from 15 residues. As DNA, the CDR3 is TGTGCCAGCTCTGGAGATTCCAGGAACACCTACGAGCAGTACTTC. Translating it yields CASSGDSRNTYEQYF.

The chain couples TRBV24-1 to TRBJ1-5; 7 bases are a match to TRBD1. Germline V gives CDR1 KGHDR, CDR2 SFDVKD. The CDR3 runs 13 residues. V gave up 4 bases and J gave up 11 bases; unmatched junction bases: 7. This CDR3 is CATSETGVPAQHF. As DNA, the CDR3 is TGTGCCACCAGTGAAACAGGGGTCCCGGCCCAGCATTTT.

This chain connects TRBV21-1 to TRBJ2-2; no check of the table's D call, TRBD1, against the DNA was made. TRBV21-1 is noted as a pseudogene. The CDR3 has 15 residues. The CDR3 DNA follows: TGTGCCAGCAGCACAGGGACAGGGGAAACCGGGGAGCTGTTTTTT. Translated: CASSTGTGETGELFF.